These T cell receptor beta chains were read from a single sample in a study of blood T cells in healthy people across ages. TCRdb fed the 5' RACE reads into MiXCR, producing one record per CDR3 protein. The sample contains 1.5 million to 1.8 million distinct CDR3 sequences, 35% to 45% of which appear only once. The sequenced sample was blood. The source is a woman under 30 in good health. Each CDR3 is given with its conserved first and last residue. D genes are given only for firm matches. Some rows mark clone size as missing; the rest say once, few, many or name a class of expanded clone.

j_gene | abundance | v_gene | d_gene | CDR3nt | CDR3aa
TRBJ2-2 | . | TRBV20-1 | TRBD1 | TGCAGTGCGCTTGGCGGACAGGCGAACACCGGGGAGCTGTTTTTT | CSALGGQANTGELFF
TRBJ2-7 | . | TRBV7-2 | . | TGTGCCAGCAGCTTAGAAAGTCTCGACGGAGCCGAGCAGTACTTC | CASSLESLDGAEQYF
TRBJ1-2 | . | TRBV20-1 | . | TGCAGTGCTAGAGATGGGGGGGCAGCTGGCTACACCTTC | CSARDGGAAGYTF
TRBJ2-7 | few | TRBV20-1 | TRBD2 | TGCAGTGCTTCGCGGACTAGCGGGGGCTACGAGCAGTACTTC | CSASRTSGGYEQYF
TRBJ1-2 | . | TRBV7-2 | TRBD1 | TGTGCCAGCAGCTTAGGTGGGACAGGGTACTACTATGGCTACACCTTC | CASSLGGTGYYYGYTF
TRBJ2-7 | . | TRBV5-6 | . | TGTGCCAGCAGCTTGGTATCTAAAGGCGAGCAGTACTTC | CASSLVSKGEQYF
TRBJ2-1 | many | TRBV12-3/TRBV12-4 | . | TGTGCCAGCAGTTTAGTGTCCACGGGGGCCTACAATGAGCAGTTCTTC | CASSLVSTGAYNEQFF
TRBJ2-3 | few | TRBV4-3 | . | TGCGCCAGCAGCCAAGCTTCGGCCGGAGCGCAGTATTTT | CASSQASAGAQYF
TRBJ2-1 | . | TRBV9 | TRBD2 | TGTGCCAACAGCCCTGAAGCGGGGATATCCTACAATGAGCAGTTCTTC | CANSPEAGISYNEQFF
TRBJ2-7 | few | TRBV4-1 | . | TGCGCCAGCAGCCAAACTTTCCAGCGGACCTCCTACGAGCAGTACTTC | CASSQTFQRTSYEQYF
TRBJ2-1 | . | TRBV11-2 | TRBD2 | TGTGCCAGCAGCTTAGGTCTGCGGGGGACCTACAGTGAGCAGTTCTTC | CASSLGLRGTYSEQFF
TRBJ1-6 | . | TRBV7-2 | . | TGTGCCAGCAGCTTGAGACAGGCCTCCTATAATTCACCCCTCCACTTT | CASSLRQASYNSPLHF
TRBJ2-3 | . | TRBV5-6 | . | TGTGCCAGCGATCGAGGAGGGGCAGATACGCAGTATTTT | CASDRGGADTQYF
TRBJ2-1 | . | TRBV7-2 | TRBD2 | TGTGCCAGCAGCATGAGCGGGATTGAGCAGTTCTTC | CASSMSGIEQFF
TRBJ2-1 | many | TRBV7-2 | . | TGTGCCAGCAGCTTAGATTATGGGACTCACAATGAGCAGTTCTTC | CASSLDYGTHNEQFF
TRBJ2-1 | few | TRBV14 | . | TGTGCCAGCAGCCCAGGCCGACAGAATGAGCAGTTCTTC | CASSPGRQNEQFF
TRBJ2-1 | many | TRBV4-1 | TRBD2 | TGCGCCAGCAGCCAACTTCTAGCGGGCACCAATGAGCAGTTCTTC | CASSQLLAGTNEQFF
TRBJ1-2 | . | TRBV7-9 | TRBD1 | TGTGCCAGCAGCCCGAGAAGGACAGGTTTCTATGGCTACACCTTC | CASSPRRTGFYGYTF
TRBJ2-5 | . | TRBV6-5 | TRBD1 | TGTGCCAGCAGTTACGGGACAGCCTTACAGACCCAGTACTTC | CASSYGTALQTQYF
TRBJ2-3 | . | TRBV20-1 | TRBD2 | TGCAGTGCTAGTAAGCGGGGGGGCACAGATACGCAGTATTTT | CSASKRGGTDTQYF
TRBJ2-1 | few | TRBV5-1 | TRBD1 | TGCGCCACCGGGACAGGGAGAGAGGGCAATGAGCAGTTCTTC | CATGTGREGNEQFF
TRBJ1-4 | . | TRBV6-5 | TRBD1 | TGTGCCAGCAGTCGACGGGGTCCGACAGGGAATGAAAAACTGTTTTTT | CASSRRGPTGNEKLFF